This T cell receptor beta chain is from a study of blood T cell repertoires in COVID-19. Study in general: Collection of acute and convalescent COVID-19 samples took place in the United States, Italy and Spain. In each case, the material was cDNA or gDNA derived from T cells, B-cell-depleted T cells, or PBMCs.

Authors' methods: Reference gene primer amplification yielded estimated nucleated cell counts. TCRdb's table, derived via immunoSEQ multiplex PCR, lists solely in-frame clones and lacks some. V, J and clone size were drawn from that table, and D and trimming were deduced from the DNA. The table lists 90,000 to 95,000 clones, 88% of them singletons. Trimming removed 6 bases at V and 3 bases at J, with 21 bases between. The germline CDR1 and CDR2 sequences are MNHEY and SMNVEV (reference sequence). The CDR3 totals 16 residues. V is TRBV27 and J is TRBJ2-7; a weak D match, TRBD1 (6 bases). The sample consisted of peripheral blood. This receptor was obtained from a woman in her 70s with acute or convalescent COVID-19. CDR3 protein: CASSSGQHLGSYEQYF. CDR3 DNA: TGTGCCAGCAGCTCGGGACAACACCTGGGTAGCTACGAGCAGTACTTC.